What follows describes a single T cell receptor (beta chain). The sample originates from a study of Graves' ophthalmopathy and Graves' hyperthyroidism. The CDR3 covers 15 residues. V dropped 0 bases and J dropped 2 bases, with 11 bases sitting between them. Germline assignment: CDR1 DFQATT and CDR2 SNEGSKA (reference sequence). For donors with ophthalmopathy, the disease showed moderate-to-severe activity, reached CAS ≥3 and NOSPECS ≥4, and had lasted under 3 months. Beta-chain TCR CDR3 regions were amplified from RNA transcripts. HTBI primers were employed in first-round RT-PCR, then a second-round multiplex PCR followed. MiXCR, applied by TCRdb to the multiplex PCR reads, yields one record per CDR3 protein. The table lists about 240,000 distinct CDR3 sequences, approximately 42% of them singletons.

The clonotype comes from an adult man with Graves' ophthalmopathy. The sequenced material came from peripheral blood. The J gene is TRBJ1-5, the V gene TRBV20-1; D unclear. The CDR3 DNA sequence: TGCAGTGCTAGAGAGACCGGGTATGGCAATCAGCCCCAGCATTTT. It specifies CSARETGYGNQPQHF.